This TCR beta chain was recovered during a study of CD8 T cells in ankylosing spondylitis. Germline values: CDR1 MDHEN, CDR2 SYDVKM. The V end lost 3 bases, the J end lost 0 bases, and 12 bases lay between the germline ends. This CDR3 comprises 16 residues. From the 5' RACE reads, TCRdb called clonotypes with MiXCR, one entry per CDR3 protein. The data show about 92,000 distinct CDR3 sequences, 7.5% to 9% seen once. Ten or more counts support this clonotype. The sequencing sample was made of blood, either unsorted or a sorted T cell fraction (not recorded which). The clonotype comes from a male donor with ankylosing spondylitis or in good health (not recorded which). The V gene is TRBV28, the J gene TRBJ1-5; D unclear. CDR3 loop: CASSFPPRYSNQPQHF. The CDR3 DNA is TGTGCCAGCAGTTTTCCCCCGAGATATAGCAATCAGCCCCAGCATTTT.